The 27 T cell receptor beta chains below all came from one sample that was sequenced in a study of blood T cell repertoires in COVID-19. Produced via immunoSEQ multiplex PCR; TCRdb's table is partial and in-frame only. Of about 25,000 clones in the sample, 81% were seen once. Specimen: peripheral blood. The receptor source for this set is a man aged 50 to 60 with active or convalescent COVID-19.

As DNA, the CDR3 is TGTGCCAGCAGTTCTCTGGTGGGACAGGTTGAGTACTTC. Protein product: CASSSLVGQVEYF. The V and J genes are TRBV27 and TRBJ2-7, with 8 bases fitting TRBD1. V lost 4 bases to trimming and J lost 11 bases; unmatched junction nucleotides: 10. The CDR3 has 13 residues. Germline lookup yields CDR1 MNHEY and CDR2 SMNVEV (reference sequence).

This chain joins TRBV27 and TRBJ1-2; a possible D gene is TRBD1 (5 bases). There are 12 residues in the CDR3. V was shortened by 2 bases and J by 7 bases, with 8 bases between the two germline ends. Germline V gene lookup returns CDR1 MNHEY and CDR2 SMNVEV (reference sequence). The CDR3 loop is CASSLRGSGYTF. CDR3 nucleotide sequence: TGTGCCAGCAGTTTAAGGGGAAGTGGCTACACCTTC.

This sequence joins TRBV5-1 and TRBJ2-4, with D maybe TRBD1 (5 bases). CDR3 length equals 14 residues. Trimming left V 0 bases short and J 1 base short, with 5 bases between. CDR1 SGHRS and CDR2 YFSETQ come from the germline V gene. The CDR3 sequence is CASSLAGAKNIQYF. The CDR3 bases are TGCGCCAGCAGCTTGGCAGGGGCCAAAAACATTCAGTACTTC.

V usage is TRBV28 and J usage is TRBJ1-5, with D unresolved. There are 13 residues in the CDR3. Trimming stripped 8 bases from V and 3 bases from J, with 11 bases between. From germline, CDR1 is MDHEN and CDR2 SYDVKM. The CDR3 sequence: CASSPGANQPQHF. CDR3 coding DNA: TGTGCCAGCTCCCCGGGAGCCAATCAGCCCCAGCATTTT.

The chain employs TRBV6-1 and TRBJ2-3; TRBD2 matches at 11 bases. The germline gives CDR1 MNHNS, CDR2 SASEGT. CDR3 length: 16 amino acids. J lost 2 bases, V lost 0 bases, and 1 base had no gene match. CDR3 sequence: CASSEASGGATDTQYF. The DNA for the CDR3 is TGTGCCAGCAGTGAAGCTAGCGGGGGGGCCACAGATACGCAGTATTTT.

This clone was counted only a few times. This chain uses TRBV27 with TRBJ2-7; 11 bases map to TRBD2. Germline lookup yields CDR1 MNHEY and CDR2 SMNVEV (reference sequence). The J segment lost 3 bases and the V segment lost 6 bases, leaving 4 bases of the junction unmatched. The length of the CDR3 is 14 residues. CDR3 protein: CASSQGLAGYEQYF. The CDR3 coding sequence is TGTGCCAGCAGCCAAGGACTAGCGGGCTACGAGCAGTACTTC.

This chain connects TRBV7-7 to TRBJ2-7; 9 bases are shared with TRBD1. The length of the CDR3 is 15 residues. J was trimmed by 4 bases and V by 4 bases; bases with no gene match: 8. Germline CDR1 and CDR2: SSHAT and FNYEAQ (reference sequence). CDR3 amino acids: CASSSHRGPAYEQYF. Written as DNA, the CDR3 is TGTGCCAGCAGCTCCCACAGGGGGCCCGCTTACGAGCAGTACTTC.

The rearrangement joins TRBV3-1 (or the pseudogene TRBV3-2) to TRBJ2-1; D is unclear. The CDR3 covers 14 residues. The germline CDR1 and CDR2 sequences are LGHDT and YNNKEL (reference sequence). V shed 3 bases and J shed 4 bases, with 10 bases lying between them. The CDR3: CASSHLADYNEQFF. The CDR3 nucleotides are TGTGCCAGCAGCCACTTAGCAGATTACAATGAGCAGTTCTTC.

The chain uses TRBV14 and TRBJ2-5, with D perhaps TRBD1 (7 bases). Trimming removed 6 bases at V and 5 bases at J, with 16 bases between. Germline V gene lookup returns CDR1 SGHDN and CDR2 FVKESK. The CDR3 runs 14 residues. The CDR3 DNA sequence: TGTGCCAGCAGACACGCAGGGGGGTTGGAGACCCAGTACTTC. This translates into CASRHAGGLETQYF.

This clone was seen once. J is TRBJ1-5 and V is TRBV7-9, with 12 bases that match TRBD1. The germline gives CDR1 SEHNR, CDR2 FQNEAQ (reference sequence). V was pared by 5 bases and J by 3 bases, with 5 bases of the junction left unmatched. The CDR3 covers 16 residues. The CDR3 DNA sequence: TGTGCCAGCAGCCTGGGACAGGGGGCGTACAATCAGCCCCAGCATTTT. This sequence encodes CASSLGQGAYNQPQHF.

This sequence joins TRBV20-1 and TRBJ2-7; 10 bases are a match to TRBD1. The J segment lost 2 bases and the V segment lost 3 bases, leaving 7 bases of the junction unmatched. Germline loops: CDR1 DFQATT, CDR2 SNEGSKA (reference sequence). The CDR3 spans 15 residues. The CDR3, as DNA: TGCAGTGCTAGTCCTAGTGGGACAGGGGCCTACGAGCAGTACTTC. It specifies CSASPSGTGAYEQYF.

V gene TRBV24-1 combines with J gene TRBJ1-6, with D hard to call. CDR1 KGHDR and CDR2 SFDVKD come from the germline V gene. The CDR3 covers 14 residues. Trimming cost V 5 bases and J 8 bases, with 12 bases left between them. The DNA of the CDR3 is TGTGCCACCAGTGGAGGGTATCCGGATTCACCCCTCCACTTT. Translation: CATSGGYPDSPLHF.

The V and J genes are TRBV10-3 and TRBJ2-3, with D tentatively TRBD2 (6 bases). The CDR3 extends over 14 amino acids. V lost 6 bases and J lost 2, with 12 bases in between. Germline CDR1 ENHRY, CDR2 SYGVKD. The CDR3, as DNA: TGTGCCATCAGCGAAGCGGGTAACACAGATACGCAGTATTTT. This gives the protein CAISEAGNTDTQYF.

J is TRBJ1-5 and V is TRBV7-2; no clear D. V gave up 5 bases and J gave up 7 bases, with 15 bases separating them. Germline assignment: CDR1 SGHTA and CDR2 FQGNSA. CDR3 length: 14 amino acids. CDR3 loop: CASSLYKIGQPQHF. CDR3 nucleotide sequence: TGTGCCAGCAGCCTTTACAAGATCGGGCAGCCCCAGCATTTT.

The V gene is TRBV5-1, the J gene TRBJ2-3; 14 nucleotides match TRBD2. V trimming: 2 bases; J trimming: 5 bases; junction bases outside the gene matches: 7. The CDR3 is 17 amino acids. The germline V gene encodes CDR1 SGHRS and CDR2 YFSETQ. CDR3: CASSFWTSGGREDTQYF. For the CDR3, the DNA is TGCGCCAGCAGCTTCTGGACTAGCGGGGGGCGGGAAGATACGCAGTATTTT.

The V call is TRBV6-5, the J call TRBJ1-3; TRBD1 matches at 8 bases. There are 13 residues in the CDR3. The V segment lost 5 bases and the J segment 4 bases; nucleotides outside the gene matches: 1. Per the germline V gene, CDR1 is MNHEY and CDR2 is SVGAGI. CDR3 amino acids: CASSRDRGNTIYF. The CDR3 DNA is TGTGCCAGCAGTCGGGACAGGGGAAACACCATATATTTT.

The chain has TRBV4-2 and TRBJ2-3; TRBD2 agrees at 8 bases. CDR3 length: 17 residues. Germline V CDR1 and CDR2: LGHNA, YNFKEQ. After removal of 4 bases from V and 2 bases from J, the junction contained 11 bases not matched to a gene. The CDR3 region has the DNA TGTGCCAGCAGCCTCCAAGCGGGAGAGGTTCCCACAGATACGCAGTATTTT. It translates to CASSLQAGEVPTDTQYF.

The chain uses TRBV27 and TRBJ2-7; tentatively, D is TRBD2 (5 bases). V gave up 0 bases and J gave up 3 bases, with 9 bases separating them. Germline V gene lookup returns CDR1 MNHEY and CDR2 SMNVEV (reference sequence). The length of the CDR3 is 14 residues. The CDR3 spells CASSLSPSSYEQYF. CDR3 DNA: TGTGCCAGCAGTTTATCGCCTAGCAGCTACGAGCAGTACTTC.

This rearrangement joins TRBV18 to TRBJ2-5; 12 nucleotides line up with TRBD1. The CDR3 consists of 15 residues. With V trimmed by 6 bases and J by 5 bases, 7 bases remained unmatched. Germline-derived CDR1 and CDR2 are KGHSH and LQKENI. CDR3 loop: CASSPGQGAGETQYF. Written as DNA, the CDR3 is TGTGCCAGCTCGCCGGGACAGGGGGCTGGGGAGACCCAGTACTTC.

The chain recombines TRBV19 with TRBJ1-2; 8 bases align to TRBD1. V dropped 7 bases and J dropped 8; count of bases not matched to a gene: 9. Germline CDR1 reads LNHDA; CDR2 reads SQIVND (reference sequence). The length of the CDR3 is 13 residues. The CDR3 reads CASTPTGAYGYTF. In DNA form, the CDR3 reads TGTGCCAGTACCCCGACAGGGGCTTACGGCTACACCTTC. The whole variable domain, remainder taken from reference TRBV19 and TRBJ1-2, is DGGITQSPKYLFRKEGQNVTLSCEQNLNHDAMYWYRQDPGQGLRLIYYSQIVNDFQKGDIAEGYSVSREKKESFPLTVTSAQKNPTAFYLCASTPTGAYGYTFGSGTRLTVV.

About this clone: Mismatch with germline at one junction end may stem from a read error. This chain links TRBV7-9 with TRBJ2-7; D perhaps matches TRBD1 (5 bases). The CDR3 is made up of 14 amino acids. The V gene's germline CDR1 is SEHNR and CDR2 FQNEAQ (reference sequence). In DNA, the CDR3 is TGTGCCAGCAGCTTCGCAGGGCCTTCGCCCACCGTTCTGTTC. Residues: CASSFAGPSPTVLF.

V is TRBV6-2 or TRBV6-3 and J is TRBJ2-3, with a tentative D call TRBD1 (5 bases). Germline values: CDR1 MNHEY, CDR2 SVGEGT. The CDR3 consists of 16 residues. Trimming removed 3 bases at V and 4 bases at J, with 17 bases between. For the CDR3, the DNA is TGTGCCAGCAGTTATGGGGCAGGGATTAGTGCAGATACGCAGTATTTT. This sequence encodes CASSYGAGISADTQYF.

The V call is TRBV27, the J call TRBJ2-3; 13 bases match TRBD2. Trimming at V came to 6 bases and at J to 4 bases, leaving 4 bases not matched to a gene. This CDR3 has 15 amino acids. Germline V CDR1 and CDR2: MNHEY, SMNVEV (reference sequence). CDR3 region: CASRLAGGPSDTQYF. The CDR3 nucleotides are TGTGCCAGCAGACTAGCGGGAGGGCCCTCAGATACGCAGTATTTT.

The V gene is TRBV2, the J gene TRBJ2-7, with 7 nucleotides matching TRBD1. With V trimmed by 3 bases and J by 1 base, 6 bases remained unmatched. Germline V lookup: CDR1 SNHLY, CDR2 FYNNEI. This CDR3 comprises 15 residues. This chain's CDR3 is CASSEGNRGSYEQYF. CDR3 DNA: TGTGCCAGCAGTGAGGGAAACAGGGGATCCTACGAGCAGTACTTC.

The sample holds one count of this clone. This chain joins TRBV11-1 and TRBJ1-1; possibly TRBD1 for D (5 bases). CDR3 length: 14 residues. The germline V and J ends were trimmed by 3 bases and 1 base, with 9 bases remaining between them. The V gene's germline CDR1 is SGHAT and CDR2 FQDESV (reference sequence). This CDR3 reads CASSFSGGNTEAFF. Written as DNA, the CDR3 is TGTGCCAGCAGCTTCTCGGGGGGGAACACTGAAGCTTTCTTT. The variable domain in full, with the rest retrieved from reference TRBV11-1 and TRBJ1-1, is EAEVAQSPRYKITEKSQAVAFWCDPISGHATLYWYRQILGQGPELLVQFQDESVVDDSQLPKDRFSAERLKGVDSTLKIQPAELGDSAMYLCASSFSGGNTEAFFGQGTRLTVV.

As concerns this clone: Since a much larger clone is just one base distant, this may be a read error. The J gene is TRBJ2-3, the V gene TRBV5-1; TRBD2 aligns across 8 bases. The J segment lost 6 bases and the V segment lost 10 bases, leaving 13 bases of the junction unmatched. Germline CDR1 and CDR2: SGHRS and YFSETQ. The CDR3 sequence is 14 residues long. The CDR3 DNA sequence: TGCGCCCCCAGCTCGGGGGGGCGGGGCGATACGCAGTATTTT. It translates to CAPSSGGRGDTQYF.

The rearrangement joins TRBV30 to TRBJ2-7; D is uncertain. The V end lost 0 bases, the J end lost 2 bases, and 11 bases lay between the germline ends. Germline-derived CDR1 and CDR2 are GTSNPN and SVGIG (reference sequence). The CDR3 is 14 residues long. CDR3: CAWSVPRTTYEQYF. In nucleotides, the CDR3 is TGTGCCTGGAGTGTACCGAGAACCACCTACGAGCAGTACTTC.